These T cell receptor beta chains were read from a single sample in a study of CD8 T cells in Susac syndrome. TCRdb processed the immunoSEQ multiplex PCR reads anew with MiXCR; each CDR3 protein has one entry. The data contain roughly 150,000 distinct CDR3 sequences, about 94% of them singletons. The specimen was CD8+ T cells from PBMCs. Receptors originate from a human donor with multiple sclerosis. CDR3s include the opening cysteine and the closing phenylalanine or tryptophan. A D gene is named only where the DNA matches it firmly. The size entry is marked missing in some rows and otherwise reads once, few, many or a size class.

j_call,v_call,d_call,clone_size,cdr3_nt,cdr3_aa
TRBJ1-2,TRBV27,.,.,TGTGCCAGCAGTTTATTGCAGGGCTCTGGCTACACCTTC,CASSLLQGSGYTF
TRBJ2-6,TRBV7-8,TRBD1,.,TGTGCCAGCAGCTCCGGGACAGGGGGCCCTGGGGCCAACGTCCTGACTTTC,CASSSGTGGPGANVLTF
TRBJ1-1,TRBV29-1,.,.,TGCAGCGTTGGAACTGGGGAGGACACTGAAGCTTTCTTT,CSVGTGEDTEAFF
TRBJ2-1,TRBV12-5,.,.,TGTGCTAGTGCCCAGACGATAATCAATGAGCAGTTCTTC,CASAQTIINEQFF
TRBJ2-7,TRBV6-5,.,.,TGTGCCAGCAGTTACTCCGGGGGCCTAAGCTACGAGCAGTACTTC,CASSYSGGLSYEQYF
TRBJ1-1,TRBV7-2,.,.,TGTGCCAGCAGCTTACTAGGGAGCACTGAAGCTTTCTTT,CASSLLGSTEAFF
TRBJ2-3,TRBV4-3,TRBD1,.,TGCGCCAGCAGCCAGACAGGGGGCACGGTAGATACGCAGTATTTT,CASSQTGGTVDTQYF
TRBJ2-7,TRBV29-1,TRBD1,few,TGCAGCGTTGAACGGGACAGGCCCTACGAGCAGTACTTC,CSVERDRPYEQYF
TRBJ1-5,TRBV9,TRBD1,.,TGTGCCAGCAGTCGTGGGACAGGGGCCAATCAGCCCCAGCATTTT,CASSRGTGANQPQHF
TRBJ2-5,TRBV7-9,.,.,TGTGCCAGCAGCTTAGGCAGGGCCGAGACCCAGTACTTC,CASSLGRAETQYF
TRBJ2-3,TRBV20-1,.,.,TGCAGTGCTAGAGCCCAGGGAGGAGATACGCAGTATTTT,CSARAQGGDTQYF
TRBJ2-1,TRBV5-4,TRBD2,.,TGTGCCAGCAGCTTCGGACTAGTAGATGAGCAGTTCTTC,CASSFGLVDEQFF
TRBJ2-6,TRBV29-1,.,.,TGCAGCGTGCTCGGGCCTGAAAGCCGAGCCTCTGGGGCCAACGTCCTGACTTTC,CSVLGPESRASGANVLTF
TRBJ1-2,TRBV30,.,.,TGTGCCTGGAGCTTGCAGATTGACTATCCCGGAAAAAACGGCTACACCTTC,CAWSLQIDYPGKNGYTF
TRBJ2-1,TRBV11-2,.,.,TGTGCCAGCAGCCCTAGGCCCATGAACAATGAGCAGTTCTTC,CASSPRPMNNEQFF
TRBJ2-1,TRBV24-1,.,.,TGTGCCACCAGGACCACGGGACTCCCCGGGAGTGAGCAGTTCTTC,CATRTTGLPGSEQFF
TRBJ2-2,TRBV30,.,.,TGTGCCTCCCTCCCGGGATCCGTCGGCGGGGAGCTGTTTTTT,CASLPGSVGGELFF
TRBJ2-3,TRBV21-1,.,.,TGTGCCAGCAGCAAGGGACTAGTCTCCCTTACAGATACGCAGTATTTT,CASSKGLVSLTDTQYF
TRBJ2-7,TRBV25-1,.,once,TGTGCCAGCAGTGGATTATTCTACTACGAGCAGTACTTC,CASSGLFYYEQYF
TRBJ1-1,TRBV20-1,.,.,TGCAGTGCTAGAGGGGAGGGACGGTCCAACATGAACACTGAAGCTTTCTTT,CSARGEGRSNMNTEAFF
TRBJ2-1,TRBV2,TRBD1,.,TGTGCCAGCAGCCCACAGGGGGACAATGAGCAGTTCTTC,CASSPQGDNEQFF
TRBJ1-1,TRBV9,TRBD1,.,TGTGCCAGCAGCGTAGCCCCAGACAGGGTCAACACTGAAGCTTTCTTT,CASSVAPDRVNTEAFF
TRBJ2-1,TRBV29-1,TRBD1,.,TGCAGCGTTGAAGATCAGGTTGGACAGGTCAACTACAATGAGCAGTTCTTC,CSVEDQVGQVNYNEQFF
TRBJ1-1,TRBV12-3/TRBV12-4,TRBD1,.,TGTGCCAGCACCCGGGGACAGGGGACCACTGAAGCTTTCTTT,CASTRGQGTTEAFF
TRBJ2-7,TRBV3-1,.,.,TGTGCCAGCACCCCCGGGGGACCCTACGAGCAGTACTTC,CASTPGGPYEQYF
TRBJ2-5,TRBV7-9,.,.,TGTGCCAGCAGCGGCGGGGTGGTAGAGACCCAGTACTTC,CASSGGVVETQYF
TRBJ2-7,TRBV7-9,.,.,TGTGCCAGCAGCTTCGGGTCCGGAAGAAATCCTTCCTACGAGCAGTACTTC,CASSFGSGRNPSYEQYF
TRBJ2-1,TRBV19,.,.,TGTGCCAGTAGTATGGGGCGTGATGAGCAGTTCTTC,CASSMGRDEQFF
TRBJ2-7,TRBV23-1,.,.,TGCGCCAGCAGTCAAGCCCACCTAACCCGGTACAGGGCCTCCTACGAGCAGTACTTC,CASSQAHLTRYRASYEQYF
TRBJ2-7,TRBV2,.,.,TGTGCCAGCAGTGTAACTGACACCTACGAGCAGTACTTC,CASSVTDTYEQYF
TRBJ1-2,TRBV9,.,.,TGTGCCAGCAGTAAAGATGGCTACACCTTC,CASSKDGYTF
TRBJ2-7,TRBV29-1,.,.,TGCAGCGGTACGAGGGACTACGAGCAGTACTTC,CSGTRDYEQYF
TRBJ2-7,TRBV7-9,.,.,TGTGCCAGCAGCAGCAACGCACAGGGCACCTACGAGCAGTACTTC,CASSSNAQGTYEQYF
TRBJ2-7,TRBV27,.,.,TGTGCCAGCAGTCGCGCAGGGGTGTACGAGCAGTACTTC,CASSRAGVYEQYF
TRBJ2-7,TRBV7-9,.,.,TGTGCCAGCAGCTTAGAGGGTTGGCAGTACTTC,CASSLEGWQYF
TRBJ2-1,TRBV20-1,TRBD2,.,TGCAGTGCTAGTAACCGGAGACTAGCGGGGATTGAGCAGTTCTTC,CSASNRRLAGIEQFF
TRBJ1-6,TRBV30,.,.,TGTGCCTGGAGTGTATCCCCCTGGAGCTCCTATAATTCACCCCTCCACTTT,CAWSVSPWSSYNSPLHF
TRBJ1-2,TRBV27,.,.,TGTGCCAGCAGTTTAAGCGGGGGGGATTTTGGTGGCTACACCTTC,CASSLSGGDFGGYTF
TRBJ2-7,TRBV11-2,.,.,TGTGCCAGCAGCTTAGGGCCCGTGGGAGCGTACGAGCAGTACTTC,CASSLGPVGAYEQYF
TRBJ1-6,TRBV5-1,.,.,TGCGCCAGCAGCTTAAAGAGCTCCTATAATTCACCCCTCCACTTT,CASSLKSSYNSPLHF
TRBJ1-2,TRBV12-3/TRBV12-4,.,.,TGTGCCAGCAGTCTAACAGGGTATGGCTACACCTTC,CASSLTGYGYTF
TRBJ2-2,TRBV2,TRBD2,.,TGTGCCAGCAGTTTCCGACTAGCCTACACCGGGGAGCTGTTTTTT,CASSFRLAYTGELFF
TRBJ1-2,TRBV6-6,.,.,TGTGCCAGCAGTTACTCGATTGGGGGGAAAGGAGAGGGCTACACCTTC,CASSYSIGGKGEGYTF
TRBJ1-1,TRBV6-1,TRBD1,.,TGTGCCAGCAGACCAAGCACAGGGGAGGTGAACACTGAAGCTTTCTTT,CASRPSTGEVNTEAFF
TRBJ2-1,TRBV28,TRBD1,.,TGTGCCAGCAGGGGGGACAGGGAGGAGTATGTGTCCTACAATGAGCAGTTCTTC,CASRGDREEYVSYNEQFF
TRBJ2-7,TRBV5-1,.,once,TGCGCCAGCAGCTTGTATCCTTACGAGCAGTACTTC,CASSLYPYEQYF
TRBJ1-2,TRBV20-1,.,.,TGCAGTGCTAGAGACCCTCCCCCAGCACCCTATGGCTACACCTTC,CSARDPPPAPYGYTF
TRBJ2-7,TRBV18,TRBD2,.,TGTGCCAGCTCACCAATCCCCCCGGGACTAGCAAACGAGCAGTACTTC,CASSPIPPGLANEQYF
TRBJ2-1,TRBV6-6,.,.,TGTGCCAGCAGTTACTCGCGTTTCGGCTCCTACAATGAGCAGTTCTTC,CASSYSRFGSYNEQFF
TRBJ2-1,TRBV20-1,.,.,TGCAGTGCTAGAGATTCCACCTACTCCTACAATGAGCAGTTCTTC,CSARDSTYSYNEQFF